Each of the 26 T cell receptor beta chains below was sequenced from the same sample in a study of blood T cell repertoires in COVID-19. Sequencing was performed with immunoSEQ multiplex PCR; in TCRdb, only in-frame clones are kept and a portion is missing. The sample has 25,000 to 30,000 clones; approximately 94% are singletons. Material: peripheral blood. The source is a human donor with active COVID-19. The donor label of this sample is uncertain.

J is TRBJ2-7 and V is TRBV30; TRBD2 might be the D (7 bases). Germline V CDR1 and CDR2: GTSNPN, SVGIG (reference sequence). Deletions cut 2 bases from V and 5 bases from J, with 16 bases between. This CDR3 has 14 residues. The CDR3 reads CAWSRGRAGHEQYF. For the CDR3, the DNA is TGTGCCTGGAGTAGGGGGAGGGCCGGCCACGAGCAGTACTTC.

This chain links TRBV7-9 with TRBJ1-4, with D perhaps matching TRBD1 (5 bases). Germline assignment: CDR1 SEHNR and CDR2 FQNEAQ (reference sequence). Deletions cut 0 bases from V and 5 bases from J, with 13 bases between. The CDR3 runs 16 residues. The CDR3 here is CASSLATRGGNEKLFF. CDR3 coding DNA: TGTGCCAGCAGCTTAGCGACCCGGGGGGGGAATGAAAAACTGTTTTTT. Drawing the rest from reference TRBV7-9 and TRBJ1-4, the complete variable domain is DTGVSQNPRHKITKRGQNVTFRCDPISEHNRLYWYRQTLGQGPEFLTYFQNEAQLEKSRLLSDRFSAERPKGSFSTLEIQRTEQGDSAMYLCASSLATRGGNEKLFFGSGTQLSVL.

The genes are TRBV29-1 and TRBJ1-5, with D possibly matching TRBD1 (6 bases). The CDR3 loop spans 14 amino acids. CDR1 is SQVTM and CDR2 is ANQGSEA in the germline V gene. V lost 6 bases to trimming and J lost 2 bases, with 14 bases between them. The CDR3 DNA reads TGCAGCGTGGGAGGGGGAGTTGGCAATCAGCCCCAGCATTTT. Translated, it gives CSVGGGVGNQPQHF.

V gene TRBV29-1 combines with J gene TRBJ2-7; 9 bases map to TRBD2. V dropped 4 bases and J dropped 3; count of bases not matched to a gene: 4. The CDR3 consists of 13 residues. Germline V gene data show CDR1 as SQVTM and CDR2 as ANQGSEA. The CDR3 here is CSVVSGSGYEQYF. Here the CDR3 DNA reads TGCAGCGTTGTTAGCGGGAGTGGCTACGAGCAGTACTTC.

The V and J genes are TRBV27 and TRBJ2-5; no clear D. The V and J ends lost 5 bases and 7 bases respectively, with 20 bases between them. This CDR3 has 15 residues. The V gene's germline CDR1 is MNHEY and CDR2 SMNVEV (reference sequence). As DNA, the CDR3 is TGTGCCAGCAGTCGCCCAGGCCCCCGCATGGCGACCCAGTACTTC. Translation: CASSRPGPRMATQYF.

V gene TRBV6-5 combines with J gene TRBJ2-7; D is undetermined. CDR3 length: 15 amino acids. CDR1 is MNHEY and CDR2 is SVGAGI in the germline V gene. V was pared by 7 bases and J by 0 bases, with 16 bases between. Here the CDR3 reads CASTLDPTSSYEQYF. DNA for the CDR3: TGTGCCAGCACCCTAGACCCCACGAGCTCCTACGAGCAGTACTTC.

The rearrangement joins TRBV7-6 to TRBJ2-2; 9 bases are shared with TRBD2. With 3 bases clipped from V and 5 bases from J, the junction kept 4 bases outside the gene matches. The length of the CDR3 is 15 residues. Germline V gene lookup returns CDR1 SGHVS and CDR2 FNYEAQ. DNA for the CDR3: TGTGCCAGCAGCTTTGCGCGGGAGGGGACCGGGGAGCTGTTTTTT. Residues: CASSFAREGTGELFF. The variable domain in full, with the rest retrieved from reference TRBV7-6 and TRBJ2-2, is GAGVSQSPRYKVTKRGQDVALRCDPISGHVSLYWYRQALGQGPEFLTYFNYEAQQDKSGLPNDRFSAERPEGSISTLTIQRTEQRDSAMYRCASSFAREGTGELFFGEGSRLTVL.

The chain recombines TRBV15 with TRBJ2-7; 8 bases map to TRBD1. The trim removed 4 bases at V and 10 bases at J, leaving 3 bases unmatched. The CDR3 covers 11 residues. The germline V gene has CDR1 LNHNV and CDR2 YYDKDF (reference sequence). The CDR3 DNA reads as TGTGCCACCAGCACCGACAGGGGCCAGTACTTC. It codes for CATSTDRGQYF. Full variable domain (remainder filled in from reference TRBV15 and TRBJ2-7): DAMVIQNPRYQVTQFGKPVTLSCSQTLNHNVMYWYQQKSSQAPKLLFHYYDKDFNNEADTPDNFQSRRPNTSFCFLDIRSPGLGDTAMYLCATSTDRGQYFGPGTRLTVT.

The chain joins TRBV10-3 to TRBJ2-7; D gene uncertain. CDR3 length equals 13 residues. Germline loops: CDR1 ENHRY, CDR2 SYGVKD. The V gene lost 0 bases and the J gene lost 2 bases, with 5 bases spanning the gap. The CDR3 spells CAISESSAYEQYF. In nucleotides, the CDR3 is TGTGCCATCAGTGAGTCTTCCGCCTACGAGCAGTACTTC.

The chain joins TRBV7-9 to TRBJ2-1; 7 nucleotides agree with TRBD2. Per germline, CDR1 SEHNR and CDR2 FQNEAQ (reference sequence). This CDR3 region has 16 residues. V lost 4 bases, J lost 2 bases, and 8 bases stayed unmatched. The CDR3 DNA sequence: TGTGCCAGCAGCTCGAGACCGGGACTACCCTACAATGAGCAGTTCTTC. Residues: CASSSRPGLPYNEQFF.

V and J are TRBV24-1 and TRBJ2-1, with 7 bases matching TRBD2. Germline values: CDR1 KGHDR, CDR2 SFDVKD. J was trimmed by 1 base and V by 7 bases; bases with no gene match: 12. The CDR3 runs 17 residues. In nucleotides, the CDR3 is TGTGCCACCAGCGGCGCGGGAGACTGGGGATCCTACAATGAGCAGTTCTTC. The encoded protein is CATSGAGDWGSYNEQFF.

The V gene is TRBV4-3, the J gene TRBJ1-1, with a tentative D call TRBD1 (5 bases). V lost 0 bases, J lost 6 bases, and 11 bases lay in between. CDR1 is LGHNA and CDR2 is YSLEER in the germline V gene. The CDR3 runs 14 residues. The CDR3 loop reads CASSQDGGGPEAFF. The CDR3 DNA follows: TGCGCCAGCAGCCAAGATGGCGGGGGACCTGAAGCTTTCTTT.

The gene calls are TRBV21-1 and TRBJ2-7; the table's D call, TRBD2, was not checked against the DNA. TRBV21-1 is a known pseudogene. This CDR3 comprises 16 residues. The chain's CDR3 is CASSKGGTGPGYEQYF. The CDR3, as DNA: TGTGCCAGCAGCAAAGGCGGGACTGGCCCGGGCTACGAGCAGTACTTC.

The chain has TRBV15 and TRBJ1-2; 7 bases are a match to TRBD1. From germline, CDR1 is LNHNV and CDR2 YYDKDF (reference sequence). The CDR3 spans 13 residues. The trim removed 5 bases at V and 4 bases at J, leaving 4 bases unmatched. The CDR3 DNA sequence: TGTGCCACCAGCTCCGACAGGGTCTATGGCTACACCTTC. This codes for CATSSDRVYGYTF.

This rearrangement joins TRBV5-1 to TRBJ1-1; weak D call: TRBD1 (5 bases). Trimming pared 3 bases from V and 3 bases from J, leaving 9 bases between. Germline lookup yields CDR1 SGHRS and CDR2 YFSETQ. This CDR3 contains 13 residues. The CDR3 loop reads CASSSGGYTEAFF. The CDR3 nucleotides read TGCGCCAGCAGCTCCGGGGGGTACACTGAAGCTTTCTTT.

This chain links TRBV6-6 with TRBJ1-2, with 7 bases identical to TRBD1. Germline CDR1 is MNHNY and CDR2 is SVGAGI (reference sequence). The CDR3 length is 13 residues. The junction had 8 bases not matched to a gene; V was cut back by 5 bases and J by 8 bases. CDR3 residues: CASSALEGAGYTF. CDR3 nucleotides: TGTGCCAGCAGTGCCCTGGAGGGGGCAGGCTACACCTTC.

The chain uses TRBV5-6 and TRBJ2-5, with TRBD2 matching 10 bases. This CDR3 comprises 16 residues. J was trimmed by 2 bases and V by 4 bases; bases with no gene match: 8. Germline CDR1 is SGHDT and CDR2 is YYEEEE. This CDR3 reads CASSHTGTSEQETQYF. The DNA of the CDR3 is TGTGCCAGCAGCCACACCGGGACTAGCGAACAAGAGACCCAGTACTTC. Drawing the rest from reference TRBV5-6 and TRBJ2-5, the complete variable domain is DAGVTQSPTHLIKTRGQQVTLRCSPKSGHDTVSWYQQALGQGPQFIFQYYEEEERQRGNFPDRFSGHQFPNYSSELNVNALLLGDSALYLCASSHTGTSEQETQYFGPGTRLLVL.

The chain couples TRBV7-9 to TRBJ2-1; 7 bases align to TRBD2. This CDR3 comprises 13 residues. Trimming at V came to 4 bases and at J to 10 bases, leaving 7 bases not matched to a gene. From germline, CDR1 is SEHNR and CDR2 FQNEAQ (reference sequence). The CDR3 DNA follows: TGTGCCAGCAGCTCCCGGAGGGAGGGAGAGCAGTTCTTC. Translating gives CASSSRREGEQFF.

CDR3 sequence (DNA): TGTGCCTGGGACAGGGGGAAGGGCACAGATACGCAGTATTTT. Translated, it gives CAWDRGKGTDTQYF. This chain links TRBV30 with TRBJ2-3; TRBD1 aligns across 9 bases. Germline-derived CDR1 and CDR2 are GTSNPN and SVGIG (reference sequence). CDR3 length: 14 residues. The trim removed 5 bases at V and 1 base at J, leaving 4 bases unmatched.

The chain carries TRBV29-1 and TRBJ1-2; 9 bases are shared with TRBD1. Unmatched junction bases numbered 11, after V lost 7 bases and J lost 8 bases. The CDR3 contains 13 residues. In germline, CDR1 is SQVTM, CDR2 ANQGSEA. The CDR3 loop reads CSAGTGWRGGYTF. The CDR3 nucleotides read TGCAGCGCCGGGACAGGGTGGAGGGGAGGCTACACCTTC.

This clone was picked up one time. CDR3 coding DNA: TGTGCCAGAAGCATCTCAACGCATTTCAGGGATACTGGAAACACCATATATTTT. Translating gives CARSISTHFRDTGNTIYF. The chain combines TRBV5-3 with TRBJ1-3; D is possibly TRBD1 (5 bases). TRBV5-3 is filed as an ORF, its function uncertain. The CDR3 consists of 18 residues. The ends were cut back, 4 bases at V and 2 bases at J, with 22 bases in the middle.

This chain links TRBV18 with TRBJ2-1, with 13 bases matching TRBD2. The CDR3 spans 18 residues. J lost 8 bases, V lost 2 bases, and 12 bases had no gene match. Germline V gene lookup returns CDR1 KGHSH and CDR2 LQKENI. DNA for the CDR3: TGTGCCAGCTCACCATCCACTGGGACTAGCGGGGCAGGGGATGAGCAGTTCTTC. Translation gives CASSPSTGTSGAGDEQFF.

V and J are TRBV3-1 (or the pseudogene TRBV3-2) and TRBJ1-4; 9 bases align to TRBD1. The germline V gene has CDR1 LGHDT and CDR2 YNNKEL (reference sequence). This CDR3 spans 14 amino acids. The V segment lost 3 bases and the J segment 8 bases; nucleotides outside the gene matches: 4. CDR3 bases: TGTGCCAGCAGCCAGTGGACAGGGGAGGAAAAACTGTTTTTT. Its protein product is CASSQWTGEEKLFF.

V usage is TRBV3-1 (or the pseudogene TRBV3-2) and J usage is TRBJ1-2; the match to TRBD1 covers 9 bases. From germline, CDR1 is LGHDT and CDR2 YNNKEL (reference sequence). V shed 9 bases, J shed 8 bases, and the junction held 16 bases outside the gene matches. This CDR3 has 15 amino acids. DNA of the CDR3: TGTGCCAGGTTGCTTGGGACAGGGACCACTGTGGGCTACACCTTC. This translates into CARLLGTGTTVGYTF.

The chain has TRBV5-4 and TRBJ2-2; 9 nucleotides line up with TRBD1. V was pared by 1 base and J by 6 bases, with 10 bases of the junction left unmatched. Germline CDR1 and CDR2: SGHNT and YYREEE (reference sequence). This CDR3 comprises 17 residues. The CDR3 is CASSLRNPGQGSGELFF. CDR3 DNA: TGTGCCAGCAGCTTGCGGAATCCGGGACAGGGATCCGGGGAGCTGTTTTTT. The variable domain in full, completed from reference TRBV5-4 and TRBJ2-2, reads ETGVTQSPTHLIKTRGQQVTLRCSSQSGHNTVSWYQQALGQGPQFIFQYYREEENGRGNFPPRFSGLQFPNYSSELNVNALELDDSALYLCASSLRNPGQGSGELFFGEGSRLTVL.

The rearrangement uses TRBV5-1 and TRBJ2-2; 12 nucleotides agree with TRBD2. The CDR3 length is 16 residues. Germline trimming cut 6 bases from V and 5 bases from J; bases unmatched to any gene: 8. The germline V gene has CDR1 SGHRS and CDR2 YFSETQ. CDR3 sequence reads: CASIWGTSGSTGELFF. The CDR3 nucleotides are TGCGCCAGCATCTGGGGGACTAGCGGGTCAACCGGGGAGCTGTTTTTT.